This passage covers 18 T cell receptor beta chains from one sample sequenced in a study of control samples from healthy donors and cancer patients. The repertoire was sequenced with immunoSEQ multiplex PCR; TCRdb's copy has only in-frame clones and lacks some. Of about 180,000 clones in the sample, just over 90% were seen once. Sequenced input: blood. These receptors came from a man younger than 45 in good health.

V is TRBV7-2 and J is TRBJ1-2; tentatively, D is TRBD1 (5 bases). The CDR3 is made up of 15 amino acids. The V gene's germline CDR1 is SGHTA and CDR2 FQGNSA. Between the trimmed V and J ends, which lost 4 bases and 5 bases, there was a span of 17 bases. The CDR3 nucleotides read TGTGCCAGCAGCTATGGGGGGGTATCGGGGTATGGCTACACCTTC. Translation gives CASSYGGVSGYGYTF.

This clone was seen just once. CDR3 amino acids: CASSSPGLAGGETQYF. The CDR3 DNA reads as TGTGCCAGCAGTTCTCCGGGACTAGCGGGCGGGGAGACCCAGTACTTC. J is TRBJ2-5 and V is TRBV28; TRBD2 agrees at 12 bases. This CDR3 is 16 amino acids long. Looked up from germline, CDR1 is MDHEN and CDR2 is SYDVKM. J was trimmed by 5 bases and V by 4 bases; bases with no gene match: 8.

The CDR3 nucleotides read TGTGCCAGCACCGCGGGACCGAACACTGAAGCTTTCTTT. This sequence encodes CASTAGPNTEAFF. J is TRBJ1-1 and V is TRBV7-8; possibly TRBD1 for D (5 bases). CDR3 length equals 13 residues. Germline loops: CDR1 SGHVS, CDR2 FQNEAQ. Deletions cut 7 bases from V and 1 base from J, with 10 bases between. Combining the CDR3 with reference TRBV7-8 and TRBJ1-1 gives the whole variable domain GAGVSQSPRYKVAKRGQDVALRCDPISGHVSLFWYQQALGQGPEFLTYFQNEAQLDKSGLPSDRFFAERPEGSVSTLKIQRTQQEDSAVYLCASTAGPNTEAFFGQGTRLTVV.

The rearrangement joins TRBV28 to TRBJ2-7; maybe TRBD2 (7 bases). Germline V lookup: CDR1 MDHEN, CDR2 SYDVKM. The CDR3 totals 14 residues. V was trimmed by 4 bases and J by 4 bases, leaving 14 bases between them. The CDR3 nucleotides read TGTGCCAGCAGTTCCGGGGGGCTAGGGTACGAGCAGTACTTC. It yields the protein CASSSGGLGYEQYF. The full variable domain, its missing parts supplied by reference TRBV28 and TRBJ2-7, is DVKVTQSSRYLVKRTGEKVFLECVQDMDHENMFWYRQDPGLGLRLIYFSYDVKMKEKGDIPEGYSVSREKKERFSLILESASTNQTSMYLCASSSGGLGYEQYFGPGTRLTVT.

V usage is TRBV7-9 and J usage is TRBJ2-7; TRBD1 matches 9 bases. The trim removed 3 bases at V and 4 bases at J, leaving 4 bases unmatched. This CDR3 has 14 amino acids. Germline V gene data show CDR1 as SEHNR and CDR2 as FQNEAQ (reference sequence). The CDR3 loop reads CASSFQQGAYEQYF. Here the CDR3 DNA reads TGTGCCAGCAGCTTCCAACAGGGGGCTTACGAGCAGTACTTC.

The chain employs TRBV5-4 and TRBJ2-3; no definite D call. The germline V gene encodes CDR1 SGHNT and CDR2 YYREEE (reference sequence). This CDR3 spans 14 amino acids. The V gene lost 5 bases and the J gene lost 9 bases, with 19 bases spanning the gap. The CDR3 coding sequence is TGTGCCAGCAGTTTGAGTAGGCGGAGTGAGACGCAGTATTTT. This translates into CASSLSRRSETQYF.

The chain uses TRBV12-3 or TRBV12-4 and TRBJ2-3; perhaps TRBD1 as D (5 bases). This CDR3 region has 12 residues. V was trimmed by 7 bases and J by 5 bases, leaving 10 bases between them. The CDR3 loop is CASTLGVDTQYF. The CDR3, as DNA: TGTGCCAGCACTCTAGGGGTAGATACGCAGTATTTT.

The chain joins TRBV19 to TRBJ2-3, with 10 bases lining up with TRBD2. The germline CDR1 and CDR2 sequences are LNHDA and SQIVND (reference sequence). V lost 2 bases, J lost 5 bases, and 7 bases stayed unmatched. The CDR3 contains 16 residues. The CDR3 coding sequence is TGTGCCAGTAGTATACTCGCTAGCGGGGGTGGAGATACGCAGTATTTT. Translated, it gives CASSILASGGGDTQYF.

The V gene is TRBV4-2, the J gene TRBJ2-3; D is possibly TRBD2 (5 bases). CDR1 is LGHNA and CDR2 is YNFKEQ in the germline V gene. The length of the CDR3 is 17 residues. V dropped 4 bases and J dropped 3 bases, with 20 bases sitting between them. CDR3 sequence: CASSLGAGPGRTDTQYF. The DNA of the CDR3 is TGTGCCAGCAGCCTGGGCGCGGGCCCCGGCCGGACAGATACGCAGTATTTT.

The chain couples TRBV6-2 or TRBV6-3 to TRBJ1-5, with TRBD1 as a possible D gene (5 bases). Germline-derived CDR1 and CDR2 are MNHEY and SVGEGT. With 6 bases removed from V and 2 bases from J, the gap between germline ends came to 11 bases. This CDR3 spans 14 amino acids. The CDR3 nucleotides are TGTGCCAGCAGCCCTCTGGGGGGCAATCAGCCCCAGCATTTT. Protein product: CASSPLGGNQPQHF.

This clone was counted a few times. The chain carries TRBV9 and TRBJ1-5, with no clear D. Germline CDR1 reads SGDLS; CDR2 reads YYNGEE. The CDR3 loop spans 13 amino acids. V was clipped by 4 bases and J by 6 bases, with 11 bases between them. The CDR3 loop reads CASSPSPGQPQHF. Here the CDR3 DNA reads TGTGCCAGCAGCCCTAGTCCGGGTCAGCCCCAGCATTTT. Combining the CDR3 with reference TRBV9 and TRBJ1-5 gives the whole variable domain DSGVTQTPKHLITATGQRVTLRCSPRSGDLSVYWYQQSLDQGLQFLIQYYNGEERAKGNILERFSAQQFPDLHSELNLSSLELGDSALYFCASSPSPGQPQHFGDGTRLSIL.

The rearrangement joins TRBV29-1 to TRBJ1-2; D is uncertain. Germline CDR1 reads SQVTM; CDR2 reads ANQGSEA. This CDR3 is built from 13 residues. Deletions cut 3 bases from V and 8 bases from J, with 16 bases between. The CDR3 DNA is TGCAGCGTTGAGGTTCTGGGATCAAGAGGCTACACCTTC. It encodes CSVEVLGSRGYTF.

The chain has TRBV4-1 and TRBJ1-2; 8 bases fit TRBD1. CDR1 and CDR2 (germline): MGHRA, YSYEKL. J gave up 5 bases and V 4 bases, and 12 bases lay outside the gene matches. The CDR3 is 16 residues long. In DNA, the CDR3 is TGCGCCAGCAGCCCTGGACCCGACAGGGGAGAATATGGCTACACCTTC. Translation: CASSPGPDRGEYGYTF.

The J gene is TRBJ2-3, the V gene TRBV4-1, with 10 nucleotides matching TRBD2. The CDR3 contains 14 residues. Germline loops: CDR1 MGHRA, CDR2 YSYEKL. Trimming removed 4 bases from V and 5 bases from J; junction bases left unmatched: 3. CDR3 protein: CASSRVAGGDTQYF. In nucleotides, the CDR3 is TGCGCCAGCAGCCGGGTAGCGGGAGGAGATACGCAGTATTTT.

With respect to this clone: At one boundary the junction diverges from the germline segment, which might be a read error. The chain is built from TRBV27 and TRBJ1-1; unclear D gene. The length of the CDR3 is 13 residues. Germline CDR1 reads MNHEY; CDR2 reads SMNVEV (reference sequence). CDR3 residues: CASCLGRGTEAFF. The CDR3 DNA sequence: TGTGCCAGCTGTTTGGGGAGAGGCACTGAAGCTTTCTTT.

This chain connects TRBV28 to TRBJ2-2; D unresolved. With 3 bases removed from V and 3 bases from J, the gap between germline ends came to 5 bases. CDR3 length: 13 amino acids. The germline CDR1 and CDR2 sequences are MDHEN and SYDVKM. CDR3 region: CASSLLDTGELFF. Here the CDR3 DNA reads TGTGCCAGCAGTTTGTTGGACACCGGGGAGCTGTTTTTT.

The CDR3 spells CASSERDRPTYEQYF. The CDR3 nucleotides read TGTGCCAGCAGTGAGAGGGACCGGCCTACCTACGAGCAGTACTTC. The V gene is TRBV6-1, the J gene TRBJ2-7; D assignment may be TRBD1 or TRBD2 (5 bases each). There are 15 residues in the CDR3. CDR1 is MNHNS and CDR2 is SASEGT in the germline V gene. Trimming stripped 3 bases from V and 2 bases from J, with 14 bases between.

The CDR3 DNA sequence: TGTGCCAGCAGCCAAGAAGGCCTGGGGGACACTGAAGCTTTCTTT. This codes for CASSQEGLGDTEAFF. The chain is built from TRBV3-1 (or the pseudogene TRBV3-2) and TRBJ1-1; possible D gene TRBD1, 5 bases. V lost 0 bases, J lost 3 bases, and 11 bases lay in between. The CDR3 runs to 15 residues. Germline CDR1 is LGHDT and CDR2 is YNNKEL (reference sequence).